The sequence of this TCR beta chain was determined in a study of human T cells and chemical hapten exposure. Germline CDR1 SGHTA, CDR2 FQGTGA. V lost 1 base to trimming and J lost 2 bases, with 8 bases between them. This CDR3 has 14 amino acids. Ten or more counts support this clonotype. TCRdb processed the RACE reads anew with MiXCR; each CDR3 protein has one entry. Of approximately 80,000 distinct CDR3 sequences in the sample, roughly a tenth were seen once. The time point denotes: patch test 1, 2 weeks after DPC sensitization. Treatment described: therapeutic diphenylcyclopropenone sensitization with weekly scalp DPC. The authors extracted total RNA from unfractionated whole blood.

Sequenced here: whole blood, sampled in connection with sensitization to the hapten diphenylcyclopropenone (DPC). The sequence was collected from a woman in her 50s with alopecia areata. Some clones in this sample may be carry-over from other donors' samples. The chain couples TRBV7-3 to TRBJ1-2, with no clear D. Here the CDR3 reads CASSLNPSNYGYTF. CDR3 nucleotides: TGTGCCAGCAGCTTAAACCCCTCCAACTATGGCTACACCTTC.